A single sample gave rise to the 11 T cell receptor beta chains below, sequenced in a study of T-cell memory formation after mild COVID-19. TCRdb reanalysed the 5' RACE reads using MiXCR and keeps one entry per CDR3 protein. Here the sample spans 470,000 or so distinct CDR3 sequences, about 19% being singletons. Input material: PBMCs or a T cell subset sorted from them (not recorded which). The source of these receptors is an adult woman who had mild COVID-19 (a few samples of this study predate the infection). Cell type and time point are not known.

The CDR3: CASSLQTLSAGGDTQYF. The CDR3 nucleotides are TGTGCCAGCAGTCTCCAGACTCTGTCGGCGGGAGGGGATACGCAGTATTTT. J is TRBJ2-3 and V is TRBV12-3 or TRBV12-4, with 9 bases that match TRBD2. V shed 5 bases, J shed 6 bases, and the junction held 15 bases outside the gene matches. The CDR3 spans 17 residues.

This sequence joins TRBV7-3 and TRBJ2-1; 7 nucleotides match TRBD1. CDR1 and CDR2 from the germline V gene are SGHTA and FQGTGA. The junction had 6 bases not matched to a gene; V was cut back by 4 bases and J by 0 bases. The CDR3 totals 16 residues. The CDR3 protein is CASSSNAGGSYNEQFF. The CDR3, as DNA: TGTGCCAGCAGCTCAAATGCAGGGGGCTCCTACAATGAGCAGTTCTTC. The variable domain in full, with the rest retrieved from reference TRBV7-3 and TRBJ2-1, is GAGVSQTPSNKVTEKGKYVELRCDPISGHTALYWYRQSLGQGPEFLIYFQGTGAADDSGLPNDRFFAVRPEGSVSTLKIQRTERGDSAVYLCASSSNAGGSYNEQFFGPGTRLTVL.

A few counts support this clonotype. The chain couples TRBV12-3 or TRBV12-4 to TRBJ2-5; TRBD1 matches 9 bases. The CDR3 sequence is 14 residues long. V was clipped by 6 bases and J by 5 bases; unmatched bases: 7. The chain's CDR3 is CASSGGTGRETQYF. CDR3 nucleotides: TGTGCCAGCAGCGGTGGGACAGGGCGGGAGACCCAGTACTTC.

V and J are TRBV3-1 and TRBJ1-2; D is ambiguous. This CDR3 comprises 14 residues. Germline CDR1 is LGHDT and CDR2 is YNNKEL (reference sequence). V was clipped by 1 base and J by 6 bases, with 12 bases between them. The CDR3 spells CASSQVPGPNGYTF. The CDR3, as DNA: TGTGCCAGCAGCCAAGTGCCGGGTCCAAATGGCTACACCTTC.

CDR3 DNA sequence: TGTGCCAGCTCACCGAACAATCGCATTTTTAATGAGCAGTTCTTC. Its protein is CASSPNNRIFNEQFF. V and J are TRBV18 and TRBJ2-1; D is ambiguous. V was cut by 3 bases and J by 7 bases, with 16 bases left in between. The CDR3 is made up of 15 amino acids. Looked up from germline, CDR1 is KGHSH and CDR2 is LQKENI.

This clonotype was detected a few times. The chain joins TRBV10-3 to TRBJ2-7, with D perhaps matching TRBD2 (5 bases). Trimming left V 4 bases short and J 1 base short, with 8 bases between. This CDR3 has 13 residues. Germline CDR1 reads ENHRY; CDR2 reads SYGVKD. CDR3: CAISVRGSYEQYF. The CDR3 DNA follows: TGTGCCATCAGTGTACGGGGATCCTACGAGCAGTACTTC.

In its sample, this clonotype was seen a few times. The CDR3: CSARGRRSAADTQYF. DNA of the CDR3: TGCAGTGCTAGAGGGAGACGCTCAGCCGCAGATACGCAGTATTTT. The genes are TRBV20-1 and TRBJ2-3; D unclear. Trimming cost V 1 base and J 4 bases, with 15 bases left between them. The CDR3 is 15 amino acids. Germline CDR1 DFQATT, CDR2 SNEGSKA (reference sequence).

V and J are TRBV7-2 and TRBJ2-5; D may correspond to TRBD1 or TRBD2 (5 bases each). Trimming took 1 base from V and 5 from J, leaving 11 bases between them. Germline-derived CDR1 and CDR2 are SGHTA and FQGNSA. This CDR3 region has 14 residues. The CDR3 is CASSLGRGTETQYF. The CDR3 DNA follows: TGTGCCAGCAGCTTAGGACGTGGGACGGAGACCCAGTACTTC. Looking up the rest from reference TRBV7-2 and TRBJ2-5 gives the full variable domain: GAGVSQSPSNKVTEKGKDVELRCDPISGHTALYWYRQSLGQGLEFLIYFQGNSAPDKSGLPSDRFSAERTGGSVSTLTIQRTQQEDSAVYLCASSLGRGTETQYFGPGTRLLVL.

This clonotype was picked up a small number of times. The chain combines TRBV6-2 or TRBV6-3 with TRBJ2-1, with TRBD1 identical over 8 bases. V trimming: 1 base; J trimming: 7 bases; junction bases outside the gene matches: 9. The CDR3 has 16 amino acids. Germline V gives CDR1 MNHEY, CDR2 SVGEGT. CDR3 region: CASSYYRTGFGNEQFF. CDR3 nucleotide sequence: TGTGCCAGCAGTTACTATCGGACAGGGTTCGGGAATGAGCAGTTCTTC.

This clonotype has more than one count but fewer than ten. This chain links TRBV12-3 or TRBV12-4 with TRBJ1-1; 7 bases line up with TRBD1. The J segment lost 3 bases and the V segment lost 8 bases, leaving 6 bases of the junction unmatched. This CDR3 is built from 13 residues. Here the CDR3 reads CASQQGGYTEAFF. The CDR3 coding sequence is TGTGCCAGCCAGCAGGGGGGTTACACTGAAGCTTTCTTT.

The table lists this clonotype with many counts. The rearrangement joins TRBV6-1 to TRBJ2-1; D may be TRBD1 or TRBD2 (6 bases each). CDR1 is MNHNS, CDR2 SASEGT, per germline. The CDR3 totals 15 residues. With 2 bases removed from V and 6 bases from J, the gap between germline ends came to 14 bases. CDR3 sequence reads: CASSESKGGGNEQFF. The CDR3 nucleotides read TGTGCCAGCAGTGAAAGTAAAGGAGGGGGCAATGAGCAGTTCTTC.